This note documents a single T cell receptor beta chain sequence. What antigen it recognizes has not been identified. Nothing much larger sits one base from this clone, and base qualities are not available. This record belongs to a study of Ad26.COV2.S vaccination and SARS-CoV-2 variants (dated by TCRdb to the early 2020s). Turning to the overall study: Vaccine-arm donors were drawn from COV1001, a multicentre, randomized, double-blind, placebo-controlled phase I-IIa trial of Ad26.COV2.S in healthy adults. TCRbeta repertoire sequencing served as the tool for gauging how specific and how broad the SARS-CoV-2-reactive T cell receptors were following Ad26.COV2.S vaccination. Ad26.COV2.S was administered intramuscularly at a dose of 5x10^10 or 1x10^11 viral particles, either as one shot or as two shots given 56 days apart. Trial participants were randomized into five groups of five: low-dose or high-dose Ad26.COV2.S given once or twice, or placebo on both occasions. Investigators remained blinded to trial group allocation during experiments and outcome assessment. The TCR-sequenced set comprised around 30 samples: around 20 Ad26.COV2.S vaccine recipients, 5 placebo recipients and 8 SARS-CoV-2 convalescent individuals.

The treatment or condition label here, explained by the study, means: about 20 received Ad26.COV2.S at low or high dose, single or two shots; a few received placebo; per-sample allocation not given. For vaccine and placebo recipients, the sequenced repertoires came from samples collected on day 63 after the first injection. Cohort 1b enrolled some 25 adults aged 18-55 years at a single site in Boston, USA, between 29 July and 7 August 2020. Ad26.COV2.S was a replication-incompetent adenovirus type 26 vector expressing a prefusion-stabilized SARS-CoV-2 spike protein from the original Wuhan strain. Overall study outcomes, separate from this receptor: Compared with placebo recipients, Ad26.COV2.S recipients showed higher spike-specific TCR breadth (P = 0.0014). Vaccine and placebo recipients had similar non-spike TCR breadth, a finding consistent with the vaccine containing only spike. Substantial breadth of spike-specific CD8+ and CD4+ T cell responses was reported after vaccination. The study was not powered to compare responses between vaccine doses or regimens. The authors noted that total T cell responses may have been underestimated by the TCR breadth and depth analyses.

CDR1 and CDR2 (MNHEY, SMNVEV) derive from the germline V gene (reference sequence). The CDR3 sequence holds 14 residues, the cysteine and phenylalanine included. The DNA shown is the 42-base CDR3, in frame from base 1. The immunoSEQ Assay was the method used to sequence TCRbeta CDR3 regions. After extraction, genomic DNA underwent amplification by bias-controlled multiplex PCR, followed by high-throughput sequencing. From the authors' description of their analysis: To quantify the absolute abundance of every unique TCRbeta CDR3 region, sequences were collapsed and filtered. T cell fraction was estimated by normalization of TCRbeta template counts to usable DNA, with usable DNA being measured through amplification of reference genes present in all nucleated cells. Repertoire TCRs were annotated as SARS-CoV-2-specific by exact matching of V gene, CDR3 amino acid sequence and J gene to a known reactive TCR set. The reference SARS-CoV-2 TCR set was obtained from MIRA and was filtered for enrichment in COVID-19-positive ImmuneCODE repertoires, whereby public or cross-reactive TCRs were removed. Based on the MIRA antigens, annotated TCRs were further analysed at the level of specific ORF or position within ORF. Depth was the summed frequency of annotated unique rearrangements, while breadth was defined as annotated unique rearrangements over total unique productive rearrangements. Group comparisons of TCR breadth used two-sided Wilcoxon rank-sum tests. The table comes from immuneACCESS by way of TCRdb, which keeps in-frame sequences with V and J called. Part of the clones is missing from these tables; in studies checked, under half for an unresolved V gene and the rest for unknown reasons. Clonal size and the V and J genes are those of that table, whereas D and trimming came from the DNA. This sample comprises about 350,000 clones, roughly 90% of them detected only once. 5% of the sample lies in the top ten.

Source: peripheral blood, taken in a trial of Ad26.COV2.S vaccine versus placebo. The TCR was taken from a person between 18 and 65 years old who received the Ad26.COV2.S COVID-19 vaccine or a placebo. Recombination linked TRBV27 to TRBJ2-1; no D gene call is confident. The CDR3: CARQSGPRLNEQFF. The nucleotide sequence is TGTGCTAGACAATCCGGTCCCCGGTTGAATGAGCAGTTCTTC.